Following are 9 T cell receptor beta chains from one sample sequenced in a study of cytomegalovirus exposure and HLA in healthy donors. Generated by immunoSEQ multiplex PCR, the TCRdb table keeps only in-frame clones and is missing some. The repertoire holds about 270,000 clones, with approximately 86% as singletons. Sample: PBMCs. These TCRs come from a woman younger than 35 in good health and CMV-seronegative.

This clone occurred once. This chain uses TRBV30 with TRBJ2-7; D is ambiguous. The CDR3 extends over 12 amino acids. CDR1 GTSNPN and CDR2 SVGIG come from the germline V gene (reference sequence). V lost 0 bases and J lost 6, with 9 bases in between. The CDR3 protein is CAWSVNPSEQYF. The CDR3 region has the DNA TGTGCCTGGAGTGTAAATCCGAGCGAGCAGTACTTC. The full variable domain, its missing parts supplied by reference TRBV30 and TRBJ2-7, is SQTIHQWPATLVQPVGSPLSLECTVEGTSNPNLYWYRQAAGRGLQLLFYSVGIGQISSEVPQNLSASRPQDRQFILSSKKLLLSDSGFYLCAWSVNPSEQYFGPGTRLTVT.

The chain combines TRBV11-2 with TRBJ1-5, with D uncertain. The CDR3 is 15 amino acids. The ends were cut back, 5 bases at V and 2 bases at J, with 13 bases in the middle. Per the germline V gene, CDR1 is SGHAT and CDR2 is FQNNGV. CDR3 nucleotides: TGTGCCAGCAGCCTCACTGGCGGCGGCAATCAGCCCCAGCATTTT. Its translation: CASSLTGGGNQPQHF. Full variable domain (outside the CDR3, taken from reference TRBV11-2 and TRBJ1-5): EAGVAQSPRYKIIEKRQSVAFWCNPISGHATLYWYQQILGQGPKLLIQFQNNGVVDDSQLPKDRFSAERLKGVDSTLKIQPAKLEDSAVYLCASSLTGGGNQPQHFGDGTRLSIL.

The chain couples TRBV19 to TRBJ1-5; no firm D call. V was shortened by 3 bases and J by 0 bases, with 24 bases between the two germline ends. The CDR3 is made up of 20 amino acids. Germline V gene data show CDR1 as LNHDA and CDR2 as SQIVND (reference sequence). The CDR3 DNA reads TGTGCCAGTAGTATCCCACTCGCCGGCAGGATTCCCTATAGCAATCAGCCCCAGCATTTT. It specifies CASSIPLAGRIPYSNQPQHF.

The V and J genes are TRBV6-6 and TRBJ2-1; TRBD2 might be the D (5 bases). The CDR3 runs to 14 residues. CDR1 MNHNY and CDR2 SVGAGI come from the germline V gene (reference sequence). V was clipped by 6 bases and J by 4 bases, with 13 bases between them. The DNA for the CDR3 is TGTGCCAGCAGACCCGACTACTCATACAATGAGCAGTTCTTC. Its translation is CASRPDYSYNEQFF.

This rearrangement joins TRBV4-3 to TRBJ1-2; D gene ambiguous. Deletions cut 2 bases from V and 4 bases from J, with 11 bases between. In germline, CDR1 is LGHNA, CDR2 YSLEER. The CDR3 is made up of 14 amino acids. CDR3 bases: TGCGCCAGCAGCCAATCACGGCAGGTCTATGGCTACACCTTC. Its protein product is CASSQSRQVYGYTF.

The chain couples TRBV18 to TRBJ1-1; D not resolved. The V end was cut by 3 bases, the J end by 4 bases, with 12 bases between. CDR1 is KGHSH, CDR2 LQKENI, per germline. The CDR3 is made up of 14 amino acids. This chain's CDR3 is CASSPPSQRTEAFF. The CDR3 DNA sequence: TGTGCCAGCTCACCCCCCTCACAACGCACTGAAGCTTTCTTT.

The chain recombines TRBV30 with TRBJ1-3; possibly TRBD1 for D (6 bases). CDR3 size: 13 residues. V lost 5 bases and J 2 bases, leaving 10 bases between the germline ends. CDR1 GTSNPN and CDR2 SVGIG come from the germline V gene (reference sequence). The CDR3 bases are TGTGCCTGGTCAGAGGGGGCTGGAAACACCATATATTTT. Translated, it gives CAWSEGAGNTIYF.

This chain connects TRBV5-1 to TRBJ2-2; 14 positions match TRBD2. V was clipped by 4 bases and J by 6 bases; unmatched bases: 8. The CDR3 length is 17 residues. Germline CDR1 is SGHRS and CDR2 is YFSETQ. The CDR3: CASSPTSGGAEAGELFF. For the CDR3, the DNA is TGCGCCAGCAGCCCGACTAGCGGGGGGGCCGAGGCCGGGGAGCTGTTTTTT.

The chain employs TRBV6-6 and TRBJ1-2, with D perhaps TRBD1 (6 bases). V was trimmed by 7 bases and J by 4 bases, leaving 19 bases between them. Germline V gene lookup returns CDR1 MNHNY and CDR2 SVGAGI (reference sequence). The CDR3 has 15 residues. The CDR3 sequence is CASITGQPSSYGYTF. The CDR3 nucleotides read TGTGCCAGCATCACAGGACAGCCCTCCTCCTATGGCTACACCTTC.